The clone carrying this T cell receptor beta chain was detected a few times. This entry comes from a study of T cell repertoires in cytomegalovirus infection. One entry per CDR3 protein, called by TCRdb with MiXCR from the reads. The data contain around 530,000 distinct CDR3 sequences, around 27% of them seen just once; the ten biggest clones take up approximately 13%. The CDR3 spans 16 residues. V lost 4 bases and J lost 2, with 14 bases in between. The germline V gene has CDR1 SGHVS and CDR2 FQNEAQ. Sequencing used PBMCs. J is TRBJ2-2 and V is TRBV7-8; D call uncertain. This TCR was sampled from a human donor in good health (CMV status not recorded). Some clones in this sample may be carry-over from other donors' samples. In nucleotides, the CDR3 is TGTGCCAGCAGCTCCCTCCCCTCCCCCAACACCGGGGAGCTGTTTTTT. It specifies CASSSLPSPNTGELFF.